Included here is one TCR beta chain sequence, with context. The antigen is not known. Assay used: immunoSEQ multiplex PCR; TCRdb lists only in-frame clones, some missing. This table has roughly 140,000 clones, about 90% appearing once. Between the trimmed V and J ends, which lost 1 base and 1 base, there was a span of 8 bases. CDR1 and CDR2 from the germline V gene are SGHAT and FQDESV (reference sequence). This CDR3 region has 14 residues. The source of the sample is a study of T cell responses to AZD1222 COVID-19 vaccine. The overall study: Second doses were pooled across both intervals (about 4 or about 12 weeks).

Notes on the study in general: The study found vaccine-associated CD4 TCRs spanning spike, dominant at 160-218 and 743-854. Donors were largely white British and mainly female; clonal diversity was possibly underestimated.

The chain links TRBV11-1 to TRBJ2-7; no firm D call. The starting material was peripheral blood, obtained on day 0 of AZD1222 vaccination. The sequence was collected from an adult in good health. The CDR3, as DNA: TGTGCCAGCAGCTTAGGCCCCAGATCCTACGAGCAGTACTTC. Translating it yields CASSLGPRSYEQYF.